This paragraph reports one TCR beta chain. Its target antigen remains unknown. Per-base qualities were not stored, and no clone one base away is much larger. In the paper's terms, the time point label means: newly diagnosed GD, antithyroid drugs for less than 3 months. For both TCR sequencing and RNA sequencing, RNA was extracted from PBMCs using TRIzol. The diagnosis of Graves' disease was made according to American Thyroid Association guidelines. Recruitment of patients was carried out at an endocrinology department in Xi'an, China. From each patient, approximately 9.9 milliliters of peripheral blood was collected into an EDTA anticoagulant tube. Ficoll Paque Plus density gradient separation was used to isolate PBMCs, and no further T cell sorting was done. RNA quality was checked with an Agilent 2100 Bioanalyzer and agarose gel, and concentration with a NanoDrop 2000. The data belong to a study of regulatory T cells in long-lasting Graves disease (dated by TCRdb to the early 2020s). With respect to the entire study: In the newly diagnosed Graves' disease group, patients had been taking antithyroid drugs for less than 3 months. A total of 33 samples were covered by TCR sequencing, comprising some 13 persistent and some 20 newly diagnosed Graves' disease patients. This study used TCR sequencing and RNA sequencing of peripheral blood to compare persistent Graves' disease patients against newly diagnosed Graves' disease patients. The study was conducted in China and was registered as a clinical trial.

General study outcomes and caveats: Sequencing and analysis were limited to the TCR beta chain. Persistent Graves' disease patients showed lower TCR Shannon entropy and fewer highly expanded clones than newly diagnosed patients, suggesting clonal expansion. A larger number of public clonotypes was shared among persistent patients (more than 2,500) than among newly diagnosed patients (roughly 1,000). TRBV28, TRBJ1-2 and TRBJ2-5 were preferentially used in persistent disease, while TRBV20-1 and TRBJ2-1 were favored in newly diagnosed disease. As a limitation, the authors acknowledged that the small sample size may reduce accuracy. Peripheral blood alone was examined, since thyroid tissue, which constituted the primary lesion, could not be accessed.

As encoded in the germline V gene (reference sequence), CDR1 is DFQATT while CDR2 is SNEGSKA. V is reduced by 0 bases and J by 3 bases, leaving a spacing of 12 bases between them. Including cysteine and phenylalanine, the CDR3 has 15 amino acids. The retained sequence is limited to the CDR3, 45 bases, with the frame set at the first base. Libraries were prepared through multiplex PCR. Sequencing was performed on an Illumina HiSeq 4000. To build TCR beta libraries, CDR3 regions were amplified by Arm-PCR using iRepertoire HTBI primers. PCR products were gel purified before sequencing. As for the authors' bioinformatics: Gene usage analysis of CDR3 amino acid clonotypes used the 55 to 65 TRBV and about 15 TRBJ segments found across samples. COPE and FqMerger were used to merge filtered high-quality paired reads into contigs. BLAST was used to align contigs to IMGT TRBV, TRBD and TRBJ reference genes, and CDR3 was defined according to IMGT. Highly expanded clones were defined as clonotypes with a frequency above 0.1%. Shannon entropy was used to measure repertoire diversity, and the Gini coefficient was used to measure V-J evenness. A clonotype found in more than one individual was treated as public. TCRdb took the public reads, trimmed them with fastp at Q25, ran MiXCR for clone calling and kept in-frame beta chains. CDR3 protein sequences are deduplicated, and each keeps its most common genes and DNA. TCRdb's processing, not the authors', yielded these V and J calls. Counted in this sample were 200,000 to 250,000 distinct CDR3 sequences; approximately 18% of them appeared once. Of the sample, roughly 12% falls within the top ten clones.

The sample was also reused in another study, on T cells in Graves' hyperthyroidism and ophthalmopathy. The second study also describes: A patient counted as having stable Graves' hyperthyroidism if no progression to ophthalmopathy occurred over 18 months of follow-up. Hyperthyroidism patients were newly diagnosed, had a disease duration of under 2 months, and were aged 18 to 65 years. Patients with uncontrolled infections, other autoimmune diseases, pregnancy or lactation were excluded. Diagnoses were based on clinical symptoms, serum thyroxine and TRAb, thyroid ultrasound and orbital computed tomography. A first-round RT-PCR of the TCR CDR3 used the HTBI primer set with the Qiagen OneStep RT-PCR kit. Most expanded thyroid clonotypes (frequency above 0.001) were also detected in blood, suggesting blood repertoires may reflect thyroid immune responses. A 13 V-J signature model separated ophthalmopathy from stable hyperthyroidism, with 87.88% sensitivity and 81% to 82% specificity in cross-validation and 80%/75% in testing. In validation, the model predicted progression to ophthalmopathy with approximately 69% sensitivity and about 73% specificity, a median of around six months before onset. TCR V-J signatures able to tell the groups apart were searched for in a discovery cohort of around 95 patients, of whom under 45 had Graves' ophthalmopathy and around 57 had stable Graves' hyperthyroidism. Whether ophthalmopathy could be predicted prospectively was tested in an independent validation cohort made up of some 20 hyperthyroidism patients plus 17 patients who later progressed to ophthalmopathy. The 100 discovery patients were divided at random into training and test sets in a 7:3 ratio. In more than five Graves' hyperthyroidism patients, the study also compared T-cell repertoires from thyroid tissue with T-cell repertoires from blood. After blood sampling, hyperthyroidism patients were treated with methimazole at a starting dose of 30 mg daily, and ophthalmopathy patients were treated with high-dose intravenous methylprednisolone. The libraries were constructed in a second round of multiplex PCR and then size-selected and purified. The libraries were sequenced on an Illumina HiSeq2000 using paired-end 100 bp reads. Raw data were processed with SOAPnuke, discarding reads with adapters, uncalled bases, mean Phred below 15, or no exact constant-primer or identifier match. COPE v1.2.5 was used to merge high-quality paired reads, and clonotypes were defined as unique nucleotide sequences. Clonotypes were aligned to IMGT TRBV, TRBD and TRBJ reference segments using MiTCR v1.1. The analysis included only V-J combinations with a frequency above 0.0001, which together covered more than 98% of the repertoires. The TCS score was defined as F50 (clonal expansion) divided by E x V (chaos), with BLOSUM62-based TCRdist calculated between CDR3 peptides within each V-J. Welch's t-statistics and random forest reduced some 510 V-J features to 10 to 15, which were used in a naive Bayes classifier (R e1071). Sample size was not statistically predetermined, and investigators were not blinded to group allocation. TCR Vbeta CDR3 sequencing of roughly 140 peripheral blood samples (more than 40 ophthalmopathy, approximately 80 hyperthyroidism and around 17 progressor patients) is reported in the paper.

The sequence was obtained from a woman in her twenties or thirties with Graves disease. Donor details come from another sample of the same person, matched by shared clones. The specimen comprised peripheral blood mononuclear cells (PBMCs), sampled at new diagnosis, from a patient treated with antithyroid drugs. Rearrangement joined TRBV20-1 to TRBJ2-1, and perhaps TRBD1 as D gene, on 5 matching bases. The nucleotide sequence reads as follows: TGCAGTGCTAGAGACCCGGTTGACAGCTACAATGAGCAGTTCTTC. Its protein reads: CSARDPVDSYNEQFF.